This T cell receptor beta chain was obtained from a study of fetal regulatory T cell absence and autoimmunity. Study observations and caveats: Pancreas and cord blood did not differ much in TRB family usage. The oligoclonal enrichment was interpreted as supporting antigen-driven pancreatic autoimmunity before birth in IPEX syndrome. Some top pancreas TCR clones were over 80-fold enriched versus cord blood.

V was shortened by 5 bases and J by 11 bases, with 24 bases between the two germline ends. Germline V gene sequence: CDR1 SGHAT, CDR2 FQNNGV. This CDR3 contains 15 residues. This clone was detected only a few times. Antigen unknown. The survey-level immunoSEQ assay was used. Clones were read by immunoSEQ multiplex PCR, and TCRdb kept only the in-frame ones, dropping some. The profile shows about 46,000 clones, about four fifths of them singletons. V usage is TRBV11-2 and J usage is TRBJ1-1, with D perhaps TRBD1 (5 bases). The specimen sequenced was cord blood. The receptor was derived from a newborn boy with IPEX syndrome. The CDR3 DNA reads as TGTGCCAGCAGCACCATTTCCGGGACCCCGGAACGGGCTTTCTTT. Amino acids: CASSTISGTPERAFF.